This T cell receptor beta chain stems from a study of shared T cell receptors in the human thymus. CDR3 size: 12 residues. The V gene lost 6 bases and the J gene lost 4 bases, with 8 bases spanning the gap. Germline CDR1 is ENHRY and CDR2 is SYGVKD. The method was immunoSEQ multiplex PCR; TCRdb's version includes in-frame clones alone and lacks a portion of them. The sample includes 700,000 or so clones, approximately 83% of them seen just once. The same data also went into a second study, on human thymus T cells. That study reports: During corrective heart surgery, resections were taken, and the thymus tissue came from them. Thymic and blood repertoires showed apparently biased V and J gene usage. Related research reported highly overlapping thymic repertoires among unrelated individuals.

The material sequenced was thymocytes. The receptor's source is a girl in the first two years of life with a congenital heart defect. The chain has TRBV10-3 and TRBJ2-3, with D tentatively TRBD1 (5 bases). CDR3 in DNA: TGTGCCATCAGCGCGACAGCAGATACGCAGTATTTT. This translates into CAISATADTQYF.